Listed below are T cell receptor beta chains from one sample, sequenced in a study of beta chain features in type 1 diabetes. Method: immunoSEQ multiplex PCR; TCRdb's copy keeps in-frame clones and lacks some. Among 500,000 to 850,000 clones listed, roughly an eighth were seen once. Specimen: naive CD4+ T cells from blood. Source of these receptors: a man aged 18 to 30 with type 1 diabetes. CDR3s include the opening cysteine and the closing phenylalanine or tryptophan. The D gene is left open where the match is weak. Some rows have no size entry. The others give once, few or many, or a class for an expanded clone.

>few|TRBV6-6|TRBJ2-1|TRBD2
CASTSGTTHNEQFF
TGTGCCAGCACTTCCGGGACTACTCACAATGAGCAGTTCTTC
>NA|TRBV15|TRBJ2-2|TRBD2
CATSTREGAAGELFF
TGTGCCACCAGCACGCGGGAGGGCGCAGCCGGGGAGCTGTTTTTT
>few|TRBV30|TRBJ2-7|NA
CAWSVGQRSSYEQYF
TGTGCCTGGAGTGTGGGGCAGCGTAGCTCCTACGAGCAGTACTTC
>NA|TRBV7-7|TRBJ1-6|TRBD1
CASSLDGTANSPLHF
TGTGCTAGCAGCTTGGACGGGACAGCAAATTCACCCCTCCACTTT
>few|TRBV30|TRBJ1-1|NA
CAFARGASSDTEAFF
TGTGCCTTTGCCCGAGGGGCCTCGAGCGACACTGAAGCTTTCTTT
>NA|TRBV28|TRBJ1-2|NA
CASGSLGYGYTF
TGTGCCAGCGGAAGCTTGGGCTATGGCTACACCTTC
>NA|TRBV2|TRBJ2-3|NA
CATHRELGTQYF
TGTGCCACCCATCGGGAGCTCGGTACGCAGTATTTT
>few|TRBV10-3|TRBJ1-5|NA
CAIGAQGANQPQHF
TGTGCCATCGGCGCGCAAGGGGCTAATCAGCCCCAGCATTTT
>NA|TRBV29-1|TRBJ1-3|NA
CSVAAGNTIYF
TGCAGCGTTGCGGCTGGAAACACCATATATTTT
>few|TRBV29-1|TRBJ1-1|NA
CSVGRRLNTEAFF
TGCAGCGTTGGGCGGCGGCTGAACACTGAAGCTTTCTTT
>NA|TRBV9|TRBJ2-6|NA
CASSPRSTAGANVLTF
TGTGCCAGCAGCCCCAGAAGTACTGCGGGGGCCAACGTCCTGACTTTC
>NA|TRBV6-5|TRBJ2-7|NA
CASSYKVTRREQYF
TGTGCCAGCAGTTACAAGGTCACGAGGAGGGAGCAGTACTTC
>NA|TRBV19|TRBJ1-2|NA
CATGLDYGYTF
TGTGCCACCGGTCTCGACTATGGCTACACCTTC
>NA|TRBV27|TRBJ2-1|NA
CASSLDGRNSYNEQFF
TGTGCCAGCAGTTTAGACGGGAGAAACTCCTACAATGAGCAGTTCTTC
>few|TRBV11-2|TRBJ2-5|TRBD2
CASSHGTTSQETQYF
TGTGCCAGCAGCCACGGGACTACCTCACAAGAGACCCAGTACTTC
>NA|TRBV27|TRBJ2-7|TRBD1
CASSPLDRGREQYF
TGTGCCAGCAGTCCCCTAGACAGGGGGCGCGAGCAGTACTTC
>NA|TRBV5-1|TRBJ2-7|NA
CASSLGDGYEQYF
TGCGCCAGCAGCTTGGGGGACGGCTACGAGCAGTACTTC
>few|TRBV7-2|TRBJ2-1|TRBD2
CASSMPGLTYNEQFF
TGTGCCAGCAGTATGCCGGGACTAACATACAATGAGCAGTTCTTC
>NA|TRBV30|TRBJ2-7|NA
CAWSELGGYEQYF
TGTGCCTGGAGCGAACTGGGGGGATACGAGCAGTACTTC
>NA|TRBV12-2|TRBJ1-1|NA
CASRFDDREKLNTEAFF
TGTGCAAGTCGCTTCGACGACAGGGAGAAATTGAACACTGAAGCTTTCTTT
>NA|TRBV2|TRBJ2-7|NA
CASRTGGYEQYF
TGTGCCAGCCGGACTGGGGGCTACGAGCAGTACTTC
>few|TRBV30|TRBJ2-1|NA
CAWSVLSAINEQFF
TGTGCCTGGAGTGTCCTCTCAGCTATTAATGAGCAGTTCTTC
>few|TRBV10-1|TRBJ2-1|TRBD2
CASSEAAGGRNYNEQFF
TGCGCCAGCAGTGAGGCAGCGGGAGGTAGGAATTACAATGAGCAGTTCTTC
>NA|TRBV5-1|TRBJ2-7|NA
CASTLEVDRSYEQYF
TGCGCCAGCACCCTGGAGGTCGACAGATCCTACGAGCAGTACTTC
>NA|TRBV13|TRBJ2-1|TRBD2
CASSFLAGRYANEQFF
TGTGCCAGCAGCTTCCTAGCGGGCCGATATGCCAATGAGCAGTTCTTC
>few|TRBV6-5|TRBJ1-5|NA
CASSYSRTEGGQPQHF
TGTGCCAGCAGTTACAGCCGGACAGAGGGAGGTCAGCCCCAGCATTTT
>few|TRBV11-2|TRBJ2-1|NA
CASSLDQASENEQFF
TGTGCCAGCAGCTTAGATCAGGCTAGCGAAAATGAGCAGTTCTTC
>few|TRBV30|TRBJ1-3|NA
CAWSVNLSGNTIYF
TGTGCCTGGAGTGTCAACCTCTCTGGAAACACCATATATTTT
>few|TRBV5-5|TRBJ2-5|NA
CASSRSRSGFYEETQYF
TGTGCCAGCAGCCGGAGCCGGTCCGGGTTTTATGAAGAGACCCAGTACTTC
>NA|TRBV7-9|TRBJ1-4|TRBD1
CASSFRGRGSVNEKLFF
TGTGCCAGCAGCTTCCGTGGCAGGGGGAGCGTAAATGAAAAACTGTTTTTT